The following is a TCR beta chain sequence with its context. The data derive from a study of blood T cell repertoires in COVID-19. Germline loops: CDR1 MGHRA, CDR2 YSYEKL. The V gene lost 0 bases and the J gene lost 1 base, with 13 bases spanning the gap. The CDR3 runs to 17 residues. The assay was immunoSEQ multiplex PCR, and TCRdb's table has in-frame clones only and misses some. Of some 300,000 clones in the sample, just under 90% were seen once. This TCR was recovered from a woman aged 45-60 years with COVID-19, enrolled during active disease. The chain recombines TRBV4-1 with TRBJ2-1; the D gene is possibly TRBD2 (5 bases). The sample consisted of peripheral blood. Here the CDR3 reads CASSQDPGSGSYNEQFF. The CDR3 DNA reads TGCGCCAGCAGCCAAGATCCGGGGTCTGGTTCCTACAATGAGCAGTTCTTC.